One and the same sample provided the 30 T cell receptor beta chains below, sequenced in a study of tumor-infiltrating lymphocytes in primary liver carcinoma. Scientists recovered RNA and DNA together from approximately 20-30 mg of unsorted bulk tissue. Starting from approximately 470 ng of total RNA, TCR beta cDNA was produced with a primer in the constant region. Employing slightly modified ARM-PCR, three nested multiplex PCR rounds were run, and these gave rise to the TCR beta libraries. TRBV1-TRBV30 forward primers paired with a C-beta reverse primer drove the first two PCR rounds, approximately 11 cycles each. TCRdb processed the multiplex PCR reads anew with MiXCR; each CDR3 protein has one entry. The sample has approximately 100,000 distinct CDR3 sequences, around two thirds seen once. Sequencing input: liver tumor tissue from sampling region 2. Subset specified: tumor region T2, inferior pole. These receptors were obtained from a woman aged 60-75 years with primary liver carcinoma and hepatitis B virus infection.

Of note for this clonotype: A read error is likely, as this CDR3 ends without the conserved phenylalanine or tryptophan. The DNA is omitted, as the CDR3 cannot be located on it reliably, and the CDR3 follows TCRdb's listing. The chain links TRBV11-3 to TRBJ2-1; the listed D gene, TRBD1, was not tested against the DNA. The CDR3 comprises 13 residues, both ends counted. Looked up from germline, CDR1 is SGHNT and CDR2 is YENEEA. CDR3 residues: CASSARDYNELFI.

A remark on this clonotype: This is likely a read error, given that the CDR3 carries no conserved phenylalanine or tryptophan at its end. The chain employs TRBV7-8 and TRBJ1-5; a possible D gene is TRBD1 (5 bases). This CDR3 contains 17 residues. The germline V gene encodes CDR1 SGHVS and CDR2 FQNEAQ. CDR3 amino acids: CTSSLAPVGGGRQPQHS. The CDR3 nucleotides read TGTACCAGCAGCTTAGCCCCCGTCGGGGGTGGGAGACAGCCCCAGCATTCT.

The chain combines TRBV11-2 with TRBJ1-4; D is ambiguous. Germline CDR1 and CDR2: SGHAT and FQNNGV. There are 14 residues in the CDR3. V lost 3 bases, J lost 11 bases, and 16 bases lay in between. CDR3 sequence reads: CASSFRDKGDKLFF. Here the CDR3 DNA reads TGTGCCAGCAGCTTCCGCGACAAGGGAGATAAACTGTTTTTT.

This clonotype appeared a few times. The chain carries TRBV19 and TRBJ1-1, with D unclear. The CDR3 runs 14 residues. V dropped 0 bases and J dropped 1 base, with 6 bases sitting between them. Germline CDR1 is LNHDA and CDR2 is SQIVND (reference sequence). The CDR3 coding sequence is TGTGCCAGTAGTATAGATAAAAGGAACACTGAAGCTTTCTTT. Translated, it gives CASSIDKRNTEAFF.

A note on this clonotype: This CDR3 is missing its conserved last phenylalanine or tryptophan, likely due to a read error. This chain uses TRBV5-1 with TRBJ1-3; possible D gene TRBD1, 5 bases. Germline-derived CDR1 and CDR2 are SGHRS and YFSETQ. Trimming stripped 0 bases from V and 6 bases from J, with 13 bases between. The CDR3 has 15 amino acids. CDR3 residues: CASSLAGGTENTIYS. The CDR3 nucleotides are TGCGCCAGCAGCTTGGCCGGAGGGACTGAAAACACCATATATTCT.

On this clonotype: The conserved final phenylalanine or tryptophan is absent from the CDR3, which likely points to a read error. CDR3: CASKLESSGRSQYY. CDR3 DNA: TGTGCCAGCAAATTAGAGTCTAGCGGGAGGTCGCAGTATTAT. V usage is TRBV11-2 and J usage is TRBJ2-3, with 11 bases aligning to TRBD2. The CDR3 covers 14 residues. After removal of 7 bases from V and 10 bases from J, the junction contained 10 bases not matched to a gene. The V gene's germline CDR1 is SGHAT and CDR2 FQNNGV.

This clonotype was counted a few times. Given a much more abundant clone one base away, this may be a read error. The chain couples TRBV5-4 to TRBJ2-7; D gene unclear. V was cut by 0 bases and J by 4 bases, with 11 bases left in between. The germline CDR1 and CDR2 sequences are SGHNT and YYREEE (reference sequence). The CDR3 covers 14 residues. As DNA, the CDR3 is TGTGCCAGCAGCTTGGGCTGTGGTAGTTACGAGCAGTACTTC. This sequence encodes CASSLGCGSYEQYF.

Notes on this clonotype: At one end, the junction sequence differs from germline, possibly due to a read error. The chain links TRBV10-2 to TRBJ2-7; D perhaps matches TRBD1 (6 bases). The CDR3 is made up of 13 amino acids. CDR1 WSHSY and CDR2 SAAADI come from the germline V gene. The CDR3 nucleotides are TGCTCCAGCAGCCCCAGGGGTTCCTACGATCAGTACTTC. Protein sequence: CSSSPRGSYDQYF.

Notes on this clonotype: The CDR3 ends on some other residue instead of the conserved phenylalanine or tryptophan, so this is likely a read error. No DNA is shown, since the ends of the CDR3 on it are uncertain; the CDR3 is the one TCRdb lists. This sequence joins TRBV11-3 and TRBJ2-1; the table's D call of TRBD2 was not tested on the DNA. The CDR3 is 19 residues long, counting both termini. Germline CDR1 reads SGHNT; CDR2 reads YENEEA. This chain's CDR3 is CANSAGRGGLAGGFNEQFL.

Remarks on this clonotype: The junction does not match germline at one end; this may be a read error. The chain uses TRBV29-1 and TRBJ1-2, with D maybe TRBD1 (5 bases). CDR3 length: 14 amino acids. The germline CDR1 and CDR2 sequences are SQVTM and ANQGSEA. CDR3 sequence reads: CSVRLRGGLGGYIF. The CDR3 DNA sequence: TGCAGTGTTCGGTTGAGGGGCGGATTGGGAGGCTACATCTTC.

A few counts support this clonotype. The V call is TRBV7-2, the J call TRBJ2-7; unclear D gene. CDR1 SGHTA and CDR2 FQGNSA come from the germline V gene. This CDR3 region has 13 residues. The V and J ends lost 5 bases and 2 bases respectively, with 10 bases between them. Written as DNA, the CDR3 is TGTGCCAGCAGCCTGGACCTCCCCTACGAGCAGTACTTC. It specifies CASSLDLPYEQYF.

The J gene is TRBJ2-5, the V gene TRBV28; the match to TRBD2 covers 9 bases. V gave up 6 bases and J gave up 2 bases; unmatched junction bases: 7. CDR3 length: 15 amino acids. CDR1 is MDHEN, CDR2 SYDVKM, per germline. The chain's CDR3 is CASSSRTSVQETQYF. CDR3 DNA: TGTGCCAGCAGCTCCAGGACTAGCGTACAAGAGACCCAGTACTTC.

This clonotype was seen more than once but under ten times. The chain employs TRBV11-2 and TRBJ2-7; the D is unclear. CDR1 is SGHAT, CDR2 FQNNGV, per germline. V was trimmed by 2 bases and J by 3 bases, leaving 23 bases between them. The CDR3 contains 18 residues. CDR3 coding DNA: TGTGCCAGCAGCTTATCCACCGGCAGCTCCCTCGGGCTCTACGAGCAGTACTTC. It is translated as CASSLSTGSSLGLYEQYF.

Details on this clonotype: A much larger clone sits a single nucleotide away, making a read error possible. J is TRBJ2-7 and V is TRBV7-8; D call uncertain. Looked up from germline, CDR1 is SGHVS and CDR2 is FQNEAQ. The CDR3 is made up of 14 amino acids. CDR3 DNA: TGTGCCAGCAGCCCTCGCGGCAGTCCCTACGAGCACTACTTC. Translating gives CASSPRGSPYEHYF.

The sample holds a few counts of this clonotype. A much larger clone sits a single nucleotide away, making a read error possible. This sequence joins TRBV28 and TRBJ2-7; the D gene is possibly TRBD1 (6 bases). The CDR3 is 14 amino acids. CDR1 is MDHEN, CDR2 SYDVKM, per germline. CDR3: CVNRNTPPRGEQYF. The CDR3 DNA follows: TGTGTCAACCGCAATACCCCACCCAGGGGAGAGCAGTACTTC.

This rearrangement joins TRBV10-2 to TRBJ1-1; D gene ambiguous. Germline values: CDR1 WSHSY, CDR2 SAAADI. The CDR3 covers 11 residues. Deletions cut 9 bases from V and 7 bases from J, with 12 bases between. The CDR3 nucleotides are TGCGCCAGTAGGTTCGACATTGAAGCTTTCTTT. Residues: CASRFDIEAFF.

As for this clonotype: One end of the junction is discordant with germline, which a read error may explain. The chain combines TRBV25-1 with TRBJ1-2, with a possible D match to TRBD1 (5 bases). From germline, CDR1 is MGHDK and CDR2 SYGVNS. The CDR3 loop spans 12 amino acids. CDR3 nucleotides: TGTGCCAGGAGTGAGGGGAGGATGAGTTACACCTTC. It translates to CARSEGRMSYTF.

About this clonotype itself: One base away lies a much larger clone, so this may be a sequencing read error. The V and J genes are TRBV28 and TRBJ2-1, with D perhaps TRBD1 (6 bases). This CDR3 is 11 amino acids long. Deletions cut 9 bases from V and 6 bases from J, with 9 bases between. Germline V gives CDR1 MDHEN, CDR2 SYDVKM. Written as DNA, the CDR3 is TGTGCCAGGAACAGGGTCAATGAGCAGTTCTTC. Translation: CARNRVNEQFF. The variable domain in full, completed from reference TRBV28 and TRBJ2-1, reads DVKVTQSSRYLVKRTGEKVFLECVQDMDHENMFWYRQDPGLGLRLIYFSYDVKMKEKGDIPEGYSVSREKKERFSLILESASTNQTSMYLCARNRVNEQFFGPGTRLTVL.

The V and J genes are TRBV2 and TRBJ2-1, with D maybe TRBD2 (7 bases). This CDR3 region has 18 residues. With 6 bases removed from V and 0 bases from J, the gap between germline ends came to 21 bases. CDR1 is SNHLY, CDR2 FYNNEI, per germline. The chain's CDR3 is CASRGGPGGAGSYNEQFF. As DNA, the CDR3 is TGTGCCAGCAGAGGGGGGCCTGGGGGGGCTGGCTCCTACAATGAGCAGTTCTTC.

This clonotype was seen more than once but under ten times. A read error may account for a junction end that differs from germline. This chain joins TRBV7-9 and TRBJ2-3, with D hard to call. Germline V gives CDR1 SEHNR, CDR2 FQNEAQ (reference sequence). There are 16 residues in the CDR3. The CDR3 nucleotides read TGTGCCAGCAGCTTAGAGGTCTGGTTCCGCACGGATACGCAGTATTTT. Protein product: CASSLEVWFRTDTQYF.

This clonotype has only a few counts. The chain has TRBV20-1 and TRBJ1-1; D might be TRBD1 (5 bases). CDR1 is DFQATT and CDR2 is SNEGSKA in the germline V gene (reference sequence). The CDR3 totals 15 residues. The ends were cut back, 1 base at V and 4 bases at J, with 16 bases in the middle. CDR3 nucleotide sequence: TGCAGTGCTAGAGCTGGGGGGGGAGGGAGCACTGAAGCTTTCTTT. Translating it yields CSARAGGGGSTEAFF.

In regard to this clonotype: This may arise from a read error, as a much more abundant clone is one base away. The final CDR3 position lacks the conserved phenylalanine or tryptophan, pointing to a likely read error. The chain's CDR3 is CASRQKQVTNTGELFS. As DNA, the CDR3 is TGTGCCAGCAGACAAAAACAGGTTACGAACACCGGGGAGCTGTTTTCT. This chain links TRBV6-1 with TRBJ2-2, with D possibly matching TRBD1 (5 bases). CDR1 is MNHNS, CDR2 SASEGT, per germline. The CDR3 consists of 16 residues. The V end was cut by 6 bases, the J end by 0 bases, with 14 bases between.

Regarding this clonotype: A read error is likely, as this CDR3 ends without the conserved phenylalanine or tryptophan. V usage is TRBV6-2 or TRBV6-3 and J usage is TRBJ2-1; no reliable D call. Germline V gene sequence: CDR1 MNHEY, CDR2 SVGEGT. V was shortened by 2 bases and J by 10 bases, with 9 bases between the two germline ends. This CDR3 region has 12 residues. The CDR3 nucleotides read TGTGCCAGCAGTTACGGGTTATACGAGCAGTTCATC. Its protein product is CASSYGLYEQFI.

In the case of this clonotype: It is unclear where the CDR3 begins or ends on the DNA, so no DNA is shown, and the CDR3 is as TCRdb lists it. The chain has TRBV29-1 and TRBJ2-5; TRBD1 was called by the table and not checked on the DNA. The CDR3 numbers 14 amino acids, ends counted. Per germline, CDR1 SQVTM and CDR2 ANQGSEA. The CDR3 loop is CSVVAAGAIDTQCF.

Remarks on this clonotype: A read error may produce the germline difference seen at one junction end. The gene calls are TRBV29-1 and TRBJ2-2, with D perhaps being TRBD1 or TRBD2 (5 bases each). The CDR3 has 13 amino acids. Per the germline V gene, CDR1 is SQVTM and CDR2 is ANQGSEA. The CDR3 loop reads CRVGGRVAGELFF. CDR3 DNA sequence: TGCCGCGTTGGAGGCAGGGTGGCCGGGGAGCTGTTTTTT.

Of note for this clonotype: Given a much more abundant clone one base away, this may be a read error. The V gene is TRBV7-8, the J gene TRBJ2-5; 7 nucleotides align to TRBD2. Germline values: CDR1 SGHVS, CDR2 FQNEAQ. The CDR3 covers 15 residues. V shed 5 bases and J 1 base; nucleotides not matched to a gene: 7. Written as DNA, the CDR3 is TGTGCCAGCAGCGGGGCGGGGGAGTTCCAAGAGACCCAGTACTTC. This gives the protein CASSGAGEFQETQYF.

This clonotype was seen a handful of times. This CDR3 reads CASTPGVVGETQYF. The DNA of the CDR3 is TGCGCCAGCACCCCGGGGGTCGTCGGGGAGACCCAGTACTTC. The chain is built from TRBV5-1 and TRBJ2-5; TRBD2 is a possible D gene (6 bases). Germline loops: CDR1 SGHRS, CDR2 YFSETQ. V dropped 6 bases and J dropped 5 bases, with 17 bases sitting between them. The CDR3 is 14 amino acids.

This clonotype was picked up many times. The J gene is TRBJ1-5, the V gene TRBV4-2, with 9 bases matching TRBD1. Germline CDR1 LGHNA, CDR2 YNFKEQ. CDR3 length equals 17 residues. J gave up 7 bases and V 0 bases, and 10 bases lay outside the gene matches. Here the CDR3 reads CASSQDSTGTGKQPQHF. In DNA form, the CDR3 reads TGTGCCAGCAGCCAAGACTCGACCGGGACAGGGAAACAGCCCCAGCATTTT.

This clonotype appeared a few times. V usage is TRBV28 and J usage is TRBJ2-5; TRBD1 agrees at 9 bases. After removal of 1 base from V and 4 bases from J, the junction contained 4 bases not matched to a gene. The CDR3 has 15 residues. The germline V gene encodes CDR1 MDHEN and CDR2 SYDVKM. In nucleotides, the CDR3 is TGTGCCAGCAGTTTATCTGGGACAGGGCGAGAGACCCAGTACTTC. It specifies CASSLSGTGRETQYF.

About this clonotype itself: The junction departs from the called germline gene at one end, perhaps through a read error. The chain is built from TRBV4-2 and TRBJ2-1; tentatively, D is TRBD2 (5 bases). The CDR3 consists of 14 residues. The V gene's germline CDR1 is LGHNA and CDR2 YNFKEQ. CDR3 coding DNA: TGTGCCAGAAGCCCTCGGGATAGGGTCAATGAGCAGTTCTTC. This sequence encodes CARSPRDRVNEQFF.